This TCR beta chain derives from a study of OX40 agonist ivuxolimab in advanced cancers. Study information: Given to patients was ivuxolimab, an agonistic anti-OX40 (CD134) antibody. Points from the study as a whole: Both blood CD4+ and CD8+ T cells showed clonal growth by week 6 at 0.1 to 3.0 mg/kg.

On this clone: Its antigen remains unknown.

TCRdb's copy holds only in-frame clones and misses some; the assay was immunoSEQ multiplex PCR. This sample has 25,000 to 35,000 clones, with around 85% found just once. The CDR3 runs to 16 residues. V gave up 5 bases and J gave up 7 bases; unmatched junction bases: 8. CDR1 is PRHDT and CDR2 is FYEKMQ in the germline V gene (reference sequence). This TCR derives from an adult with an advanced solid tumor such as melanoma, head and neck, liver or kidney cancer. Source: CD4+ or CD8+ T cells sorted from blood, taken in a trial of the OX40 agonist ivuxolimab. The chain recombines TRBV13 with TRBJ2-1; 13 bases are shared with TRBD2. The CDR3 DNA follows: TGTGCCAGCAGCCCGGAGGGGACTAGCGGGGCGAATGAGCAGTTCTTC. Translated, it gives CASSPEGTSGANEQFF.